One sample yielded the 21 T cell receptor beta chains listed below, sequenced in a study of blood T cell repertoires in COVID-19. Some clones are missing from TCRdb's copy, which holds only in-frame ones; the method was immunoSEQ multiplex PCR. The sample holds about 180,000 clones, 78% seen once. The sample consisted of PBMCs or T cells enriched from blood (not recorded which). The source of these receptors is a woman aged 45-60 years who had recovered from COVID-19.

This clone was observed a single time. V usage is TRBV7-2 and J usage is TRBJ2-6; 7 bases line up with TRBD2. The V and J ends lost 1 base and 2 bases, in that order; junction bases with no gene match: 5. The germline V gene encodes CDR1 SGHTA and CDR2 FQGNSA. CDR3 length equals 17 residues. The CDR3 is CASSLGPGRTGANVLTF. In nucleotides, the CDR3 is TGTGCCAGCAGCTTAGGCCCCGGGAGGACTGGGGCCAACGTCCTGACTTTC.

The CDR3 region is CASNGAGANVLTF. The CDR3 DNA sequence: TGTGCCAGCAACGGGGCTGGGGCCAACGTCCTGACTTTC. The chain combines TRBV3-1 (or the pseudogene TRBV3-2) with TRBJ2-6, with D perhaps matching TRBD2 (5 bases). From germline, CDR1 is LGHDT and CDR2 YNNKEL (reference sequence). This CDR3 has 13 residues. Trimming removed 7 bases at V and 2 bases at J, with 6 bases between.

CDR3 DNA sequence: TGTGCCAGCAGCCTTATAGCGGGAGGGGCGGGATTTGAGCAGTTCTTC. It translates to CASSLIAGGAGFEQFF. J is TRBJ2-1 and V is TRBV4-2; the match to TRBD2 covers 11 bases. CDR3 length: 16 residues. Germline loops: CDR1 LGHNA, CDR2 YNFKEQ. After removal of 4 bases from V and 9 bases from J, the junction contained 11 bases not matched to a gene.

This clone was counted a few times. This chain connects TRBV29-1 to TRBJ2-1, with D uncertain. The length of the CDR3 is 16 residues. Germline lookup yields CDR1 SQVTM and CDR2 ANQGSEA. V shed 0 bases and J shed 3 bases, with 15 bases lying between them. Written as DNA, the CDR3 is TGCAGCGTTGAAGATGCGGCAGTTCTAAGCTACAATGAGCAGTTCTTC. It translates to CSVEDAAVLSYNEQFF.

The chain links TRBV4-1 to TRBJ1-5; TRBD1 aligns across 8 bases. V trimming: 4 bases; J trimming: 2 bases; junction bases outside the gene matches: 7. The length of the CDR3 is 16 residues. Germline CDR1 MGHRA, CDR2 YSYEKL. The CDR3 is CASSLTKDRGNQPQHF. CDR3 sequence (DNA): TGCGCCAGCAGCCTGACCAAGGACAGGGGCAATCAGCCCCAGCATTTT.

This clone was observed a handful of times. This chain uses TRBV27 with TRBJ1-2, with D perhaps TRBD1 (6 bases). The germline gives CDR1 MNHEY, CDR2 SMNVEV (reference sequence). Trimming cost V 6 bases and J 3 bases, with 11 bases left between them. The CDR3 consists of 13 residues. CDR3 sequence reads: CASSQGKYYGYTF. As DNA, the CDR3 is TGTGCCAGCAGCCAGGGGAAGTACTATGGCTACACCTTC.

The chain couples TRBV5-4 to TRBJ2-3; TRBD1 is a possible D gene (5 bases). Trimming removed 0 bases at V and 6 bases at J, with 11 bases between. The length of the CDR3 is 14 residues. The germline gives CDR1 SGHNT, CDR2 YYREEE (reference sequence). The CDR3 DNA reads TGTGCCAGCAGCTTGGGGGGCTACCGGGATACGCAGTATTTT. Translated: CASSLGGYRDTQYF.

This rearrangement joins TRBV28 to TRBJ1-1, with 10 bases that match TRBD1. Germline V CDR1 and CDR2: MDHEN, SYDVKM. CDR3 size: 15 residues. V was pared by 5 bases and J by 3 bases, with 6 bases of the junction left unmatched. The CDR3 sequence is CASSPWTGGHTEAFF. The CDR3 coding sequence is TGTGCCAGCAGTCCTTGGACAGGGGGACACACTGAAGCTTTCTTT. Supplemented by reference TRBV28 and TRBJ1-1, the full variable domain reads DVKVTQSSRYLVKRTGEKVFLECVQDMDHENMFWYRQDPGLGLRLIYFSYDVKMKEKGDIPEGYSVSREKKERFSLILESASTNQTSMYLCASSPWTGGHTEAFFGQGTRLTVV.

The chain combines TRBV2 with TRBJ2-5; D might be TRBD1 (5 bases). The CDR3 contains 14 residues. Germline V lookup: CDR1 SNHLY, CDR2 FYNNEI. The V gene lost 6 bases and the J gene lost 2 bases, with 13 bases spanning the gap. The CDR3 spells CASRKGQGQETQYF. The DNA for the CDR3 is TGTGCCAGCAGAAAGGGTCAGGGTCAAGAGACCCAGTACTTC.

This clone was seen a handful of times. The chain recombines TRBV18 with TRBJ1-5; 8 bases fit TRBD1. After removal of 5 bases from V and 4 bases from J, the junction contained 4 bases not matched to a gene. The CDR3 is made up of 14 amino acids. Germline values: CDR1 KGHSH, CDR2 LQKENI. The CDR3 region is CASSKDRVNQPQHF. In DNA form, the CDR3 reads TGTGCCAGCTCAAAGGACAGGGTGAATCAGCCCCAGCATTTT.

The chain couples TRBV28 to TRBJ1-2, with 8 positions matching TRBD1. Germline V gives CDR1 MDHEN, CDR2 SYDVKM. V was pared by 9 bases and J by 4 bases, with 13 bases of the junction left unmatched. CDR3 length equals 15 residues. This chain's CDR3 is CASRPQGAGVYGYTF. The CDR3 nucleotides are TGTGCCAGTCGGCCGCAGGGGGCCGGGGTCTATGGCTACACCTTC.

CDR3 sequence: CATRQGKGYLGGYTF. CDR3 coding DNA: TGTGCCACCAGACAGGGGAAGGGGTATTTGGGTGGCTACACCTTC. The genes are TRBV10-3 and TRBJ1-2, with 8 bases aligning to TRBD1. The CDR3 totals 15 residues. CDR1 is ENHRY, CDR2 SYGVKD, per germline. With V trimmed by 10 bases and J by 7 bases, 17 bases remained unmatched.

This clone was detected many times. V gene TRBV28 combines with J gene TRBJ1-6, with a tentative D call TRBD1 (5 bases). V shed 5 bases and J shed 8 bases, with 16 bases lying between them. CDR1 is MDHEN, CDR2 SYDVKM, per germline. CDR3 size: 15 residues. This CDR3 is CASSRLVPGDSPLHF. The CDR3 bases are TGTGCCAGCAGTCGCCTGGTCCCGGGGGATTCACCCCTCCACTTT.

DNA of the CDR3: TGTGCCAGCAGCCAAGAAGGGGTAGATACGCAGTATTTT. Translating it yields CASSQEGVDTQYF. The V call is TRBV3-1 (or the pseudogene TRBV3-2), the J call TRBJ2-3, with a possible D match to TRBD1 (5 bases). The CDR3 is made up of 13 amino acids. CDR1 is LGHDT, CDR2 YNNKEL, per germline (reference sequence). V lost 0 bases to trimming and J lost 5 bases, with 6 bases between them.

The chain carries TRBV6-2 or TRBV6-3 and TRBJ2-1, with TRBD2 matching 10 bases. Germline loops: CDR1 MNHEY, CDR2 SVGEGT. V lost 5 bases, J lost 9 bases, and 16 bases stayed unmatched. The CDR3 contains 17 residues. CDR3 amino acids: CASSPPGGSGRDSEQFF. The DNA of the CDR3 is TGTGCCAGCAGTCCACCAGGAGGGAGCGGGAGGGACAGTGAGCAGTTCTTC.

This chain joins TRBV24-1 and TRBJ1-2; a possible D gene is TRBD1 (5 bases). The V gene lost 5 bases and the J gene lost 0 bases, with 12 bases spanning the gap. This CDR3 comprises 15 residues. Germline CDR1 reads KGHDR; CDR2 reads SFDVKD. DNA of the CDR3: TGTGCCACCAGTGCTGGGGGGGAAGCTAACTATGGCTACACCTTC. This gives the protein CATSAGGEANYGYTF.

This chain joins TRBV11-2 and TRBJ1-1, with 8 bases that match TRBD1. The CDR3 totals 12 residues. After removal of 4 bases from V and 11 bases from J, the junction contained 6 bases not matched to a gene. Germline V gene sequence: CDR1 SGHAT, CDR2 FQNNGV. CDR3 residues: CASSYSGGAAFF. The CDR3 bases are TGTGCCAGCAGCTACTCAGGGGGCGCGGCTTTCTTT.

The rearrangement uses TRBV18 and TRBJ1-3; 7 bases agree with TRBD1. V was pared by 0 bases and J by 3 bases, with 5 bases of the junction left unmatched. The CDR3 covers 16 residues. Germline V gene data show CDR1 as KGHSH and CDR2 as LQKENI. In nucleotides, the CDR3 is TGTGCCAGCTCACCACCCGGGGACAGAGGTGGAAACACCATATATTTT. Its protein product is CASSPPGDRGGNTIYF.

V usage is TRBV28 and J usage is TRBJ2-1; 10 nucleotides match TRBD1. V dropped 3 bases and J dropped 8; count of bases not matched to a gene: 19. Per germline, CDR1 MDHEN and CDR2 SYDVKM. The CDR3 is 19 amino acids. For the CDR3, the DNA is TGTGCCAGCAGTTTTAGGGGACAGGGGTCAGTGGGAAGGTCCGATGAGCAGTTCTTC. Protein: CASSFRGQGSVGRSDEQFF.

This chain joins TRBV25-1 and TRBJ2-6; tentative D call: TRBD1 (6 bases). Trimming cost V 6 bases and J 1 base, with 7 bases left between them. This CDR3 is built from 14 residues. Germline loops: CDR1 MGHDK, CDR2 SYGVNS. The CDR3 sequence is CASSQGSGANVLTF. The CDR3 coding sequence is TGTGCCAGCAGCCAGGGGTCTGGGGCCAACGTCCTGACTTTC.

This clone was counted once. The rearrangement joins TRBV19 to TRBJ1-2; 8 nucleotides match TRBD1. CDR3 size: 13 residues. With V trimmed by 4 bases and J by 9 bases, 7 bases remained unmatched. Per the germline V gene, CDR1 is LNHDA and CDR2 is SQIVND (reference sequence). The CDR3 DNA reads TGTGCCAGTAGTACGACAGGGGTGAGGAGCTACACCTTC. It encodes CASSTTGVRSYTF.